This T cell receptor beta chain comes out of a study of long-term antiretroviral therapy in people with HIV. Researchers ran immunoSEQ v3.0 at survey level. TCRdb's table, derived via immunoSEQ multiplex PCR, lists solely in-frame clones and lacks some. Here the sample spans roughly 44,000 clones, about 96% being singletons. V gave up 6 bases and J gave up 0 bases, with 12 bases separating them. This CDR3 is built from 15 residues. CDR1 WNHNN and CDR2 SYGVQD come from the germline V gene (reference sequence). The receptor was isolated from a woman in her 50s with HIV. The chain combines TRBV10-1 with TRBJ2-1; perhaps D is TRBD1 or TRBD2 (5 bases each). Specimen: unsorted PBMCs, collected 3.7 years after starting antiretroviral therapy. The CDR3 protein is CASRRDQSSYNEQFF. The CDR3 DNA is TGCGCCAGCAGAAGGGACCAGAGCTCCTACAATGAGCAGTTCTTC.